This passage covers 18 T cell receptor beta chains from one sample sequenced in a study of shared clonotypes between healthy human individuals. Only in-frame clones appear in the TCRdb table, and some are missing; sequencing was by immunoSEQ multiplex PCR. The table records millions of clones, around nine tenths of them present only once. Input material: naive CD4+ T cells sorted from blood. Indicated subset: CD45RA+ positively selected. Receptors were obtained from a young man in good health.

This chain links TRBV6-5 with TRBJ2-1, with 14 bases aligning to TRBD2. CDR3 length equals 16 residues. Germline CDR1 MNHEY, CDR2 SVGAGI. J was trimmed by 7 bases and V by 4 bases; bases with no gene match: 6. DNA for the CDR3: TGTGCCAGCAGTTCAGGACTAGCGGGAGGAAGAAATGAGCAGTTCTTC. This codes for CASSSGLAGGRNEQFF.

The rearrangement uses TRBV30 and TRBJ1-2, with D possibly matching TRBD1 (5 bases). The CDR3 has 12 residues. Trimming took off 2 bases at V and 8 bases at J, with 12 bases between the two ends. Looked up from germline, CDR1 is GTSNPN and CDR2 is SVGIG (reference sequence). The CDR3 spells CAWSRAGSGYTF. The CDR3 DNA follows: TGTGCCTGGAGTAGGGCAGGGTCGGGCTACACCTTC.

This clone was observed a handful of times. The chain joins TRBV30 to TRBJ2-2; D unclear. The V and J ends lost 0 bases and 6 bases respectively, with 8 bases between them. Germline-derived CDR1 and CDR2 are GTSNPN and SVGIG (reference sequence). This CDR3 has 13 amino acids. The CDR3 is CAWSVQQAGELFF. The CDR3 region has the DNA TGTGCCTGGAGTGTTCAGCAAGCCGGGGAGCTGTTTTTT.

This clone was picked up a small number of times. The chain links TRBV18 to TRBJ2-2; D may match TRBD1 or TRBD2 (5 bases each). The CDR3 runs 15 residues. V was cut by 3 bases and J by 1 base, with 9 bases left in between. Per germline, CDR1 KGHSH and CDR2 LQKENI. CDR3 in amino acids: CASSPRDGNTGELFF. In DNA, the CDR3 is TGTGCCAGCTCACCTCGGGACGGGAACACCGGGGAGCTGTTTTTT.

The chain has TRBV6-5 and TRBJ2-7; D ambiguous. Germline CDR1 and CDR2: MNHEY and SVGAGI. V was trimmed by 5 bases and J by 3 bases, leaving 17 bases between them. This CDR3 region has 15 residues. CDR3 DNA sequence: TGTGCCAGCAGTCCGGACCCGAGAGGCCACTACGAGCAGTACTTC. Its translation: CASSPDPRGHYEQYF.

On this clone: Other DNA variants within this sample encode the same CDR3. This chain joins TRBV9 and TRBJ2-7; D is uncertain. V dropped 0 bases and J dropped 0 bases, with 7 bases sitting between them. CDR1 and CDR2 from the germline V gene are SGDLS and YYNGEE. CDR3 length: 14 amino acids. CDR3 nucleotides: TGTGCCAGCAGCGTAGGTGGTCTCTCCTACGAGCAGTACTTC. This encodes CASSVGGLSYEQYF.

This sequence joins TRBV7-2 and TRBJ1-3; D not resolved. V gave up 4 bases and J gave up 3 bases, with 10 bases separating them. The length of the CDR3 is 14 residues. CDR1 is SGHTA, CDR2 FQGNSA, per germline. In DNA, the CDR3 is TGTGCCAGCAGCTCCCGGGGAGGTGGAAACACCATATATTTT. It yields the protein CASSSRGGGNTIYF.

The V and J genes are TRBV7-2 and TRBJ1-5, with no clear D. Trimming shortened V by 4 bases and J by 5 bases, and 9 bases separated the two germline ends. CDR1 and CDR2 from the germline V gene are SGHTA and FQGNSA. The CDR3 length is 13 residues. The CDR3 nucleotides read TGTGCCAGCAGCTCCTTAGTGGATCAGCCCCAGCATTTT. It codes for CASSSLVDQPQHF.

The rearrangement uses TRBV30 and TRBJ2-4; 10 bases are shared with TRBD2. This CDR3 is 15 amino acids long. J lost 6 bases, V lost 8 bases, and 13 bases had no gene match. Germline assignment: CDR1 GTSNPN and CDR2 SVGIG (reference sequence). CDR3 in amino acids: CAHGASGSASNIQYF. The CDR3 nucleotides read TGTGCCCACGGGGCTAGCGGGAGTGCCTCAAACATTCAGTACTTC.

This rearrangement joins TRBV19 to TRBJ2-3; D is tentatively TRBD1 or TRBD2 (5 bases each). The CDR3 sequence is 14 residues long. The V end was cut by 7 bases, the J end by 6 bases, with 17 bases between. Germline lookup yields CDR1 LNHDA and CDR2 SQIVND (reference sequence). This CDR3 is CASTLGTMADTQYF. CDR3 nucleotide sequence: TGTGCCAGTACCTTAGGGACGATGGCGGATACGCAGTATTTT. Supplemented by reference TRBV19 and TRBJ2-3, the full variable domain reads DGGITQSPKYLFRKEGQNVTLSCEQNLNHDAMYWYRQDPGQGLRLIYYSQIVNDFQKGDIAEGYSVSREKKESFPLTVTSAQKNPTAFYLCASTLGTMADTQYFGPGTRLTVL.

The table lists this clone with a count of one. The chain uses TRBV10-3 and TRBJ1-2, with D unclear. Trimming removed 3 bases from V and 8 bases from J, with 13 bases in between. The CDR3 spans 13 residues. CDR1 is ENHRY and CDR2 is SYGVKD in the germline V gene. The CDR3: CAISDGQARGYTF. CDR3 nucleotide sequence: TGTGCCATCAGTGACGGGCAGGCCAGGGGCTACACCTTC.

The gene calls are TRBV5-1 and TRBJ2-5, with 9 nucleotides matching TRBD1. V shed 4 bases and J 3 bases; nucleotides not matched to a gene: 4. Looked up from germline, CDR1 is SGHRS and CDR2 is YFSETQ. CDR3 length equals 14 residues. CDR3 in amino acids: CASSRDRVKETQYF. The CDR3 nucleotides are TGCGCCAGCAGCCGGGACAGGGTAAAAGAGACCCAGTACTTC.

The J gene is TRBJ2-3, the V gene TRBV18; tentative D call: TRBD1 (6 bases). This CDR3 is 15 amino acids long. Deletions cut 3 bases from V and 0 bases from J, with 10 bases between. Per germline, CDR1 KGHSH and CDR2 LQKENI. The CDR3 region is CASSPDSASTDTQYF. DNA of the CDR3: TGTGCCAGCTCACCGGACAGCGCTAGCACAGATACGCAGTATTTT.

This clone appeared a few times. At one of its ends the junction is not consistent with the germline gene, which may arise from a read error. The genes are TRBV2 and TRBJ1-1; no clear D gene. Germline CDR1 reads SNHLY; CDR2 reads FYNNEI. The CDR3 length is 11 residues. CDR3 DNA: TGTGCCAGCAGAGTGAAAACTGAAGCTTTCTTT. It codes for CASRVKTEAFF.

This clone appeared once. The V call is TRBV11-2, the J call TRBJ1-4; 8 nucleotides line up with TRBD1. The CDR3 has 16 residues. Germline V gives CDR1 SGHAT, CDR2 FQNNGV. Trimming at V came to 3 bases and at J to 8 bases, leaving 11 bases not matched to a gene. CDR3 residues: CASSLGGPGGWEKLFF. In DNA form, the CDR3 reads TGTGCCAGCAGCTTGGGCGGGCCAGGGGGCTGGGAAAAACTGTTTTTT.

The chain carries TRBV11-3 and TRBJ2-2, with 8 positions matching TRBD1. The CDR3 contains 16 residues. V shed 5 bases, J shed 2 bases, and the junction held 7 bases outside the gene matches. CDR1 SGHNT and CDR2 YENEEA come from the germline V gene. DNA for the CDR3: TGTGCCAGCAGCCAAGACAGGGGCCTAAACACCGGGGAGCTGTTTTTT. Translation: CASSQDRGLNTGELFF.

This chain joins TRBV6-6 and TRBJ2-2; 10 bases map to TRBD2. V shed 6 bases, J shed 7 bases, and the junction held 11 bases outside the gene matches. The CDR3 sequence is 16 residues long. CDR1 and CDR2 (germline): MNHNY, SVGAGI (reference sequence). CDR3 in amino acids: CASSSPSGGAIGELFF. The CDR3, as DNA: TGTGCCAGCAGCTCCCCCAGCGGGGGGGCGATCGGGGAGCTGTTTTTT.

The rearrangement links TRBV10-3 to TRBJ2-5; 11 bases map to TRBD2. Trimming at V came to 6 bases and at J to 2 bases, leaving 2 bases not matched to a gene. Germline V CDR1 and CDR2: ENHRY, SYGVKD. The CDR3 totals 14 residues. The DNA for the CDR3 is TGTGCCATCAGGACTAGCGGGGAGCAAGAGACCCAGTACTTC. Translated, it gives CAIRTSGEQETQYF.